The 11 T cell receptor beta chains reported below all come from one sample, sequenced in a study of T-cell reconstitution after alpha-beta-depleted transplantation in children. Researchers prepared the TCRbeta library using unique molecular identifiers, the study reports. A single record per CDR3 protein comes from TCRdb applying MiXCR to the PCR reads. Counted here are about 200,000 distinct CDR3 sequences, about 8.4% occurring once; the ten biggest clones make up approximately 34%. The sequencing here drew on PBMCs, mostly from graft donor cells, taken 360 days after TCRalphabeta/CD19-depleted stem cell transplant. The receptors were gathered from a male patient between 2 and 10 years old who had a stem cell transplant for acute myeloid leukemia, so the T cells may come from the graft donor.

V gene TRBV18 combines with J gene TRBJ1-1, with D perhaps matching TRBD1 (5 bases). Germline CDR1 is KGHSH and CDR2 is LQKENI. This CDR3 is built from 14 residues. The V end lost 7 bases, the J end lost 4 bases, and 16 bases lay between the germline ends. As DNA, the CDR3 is TGTGCCAGCTGCTTAGGGGTTAAGGGCACTGAAGCTTTCTTT. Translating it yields CASCLGVKGTEAFF.

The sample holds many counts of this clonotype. Here the CDR3 DNA reads TGTGCCAGCACCACAGCCGCCGGGCATGAAAAACTGTTTTTT. It is translated as CASTTAAGHEKLFF. V usage is TRBV21-1 and J usage is TRBJ1-4; the table assigns TRBD1, which was not confirmed against the DNA. TRBV21-1 counts as a pseudogene. The CDR3 consists of 14 residues.

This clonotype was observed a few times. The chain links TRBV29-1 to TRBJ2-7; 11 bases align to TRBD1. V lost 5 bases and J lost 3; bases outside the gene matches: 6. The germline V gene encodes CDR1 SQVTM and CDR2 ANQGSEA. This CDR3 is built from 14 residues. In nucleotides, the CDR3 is TGCAGCGTTTTTGGACAGGGGGCTGACTACGAGCAGTACTTC. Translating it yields CSVFGQGADYEQYF.

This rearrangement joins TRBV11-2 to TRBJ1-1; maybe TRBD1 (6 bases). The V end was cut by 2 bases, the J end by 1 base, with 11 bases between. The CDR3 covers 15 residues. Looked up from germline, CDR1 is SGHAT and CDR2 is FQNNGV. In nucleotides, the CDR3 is TGTGCCAGCAGCTTATTTCAGGGGACGAACACTGAAGCTTTCTTT. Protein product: CASSLFQGTNTEAFF.

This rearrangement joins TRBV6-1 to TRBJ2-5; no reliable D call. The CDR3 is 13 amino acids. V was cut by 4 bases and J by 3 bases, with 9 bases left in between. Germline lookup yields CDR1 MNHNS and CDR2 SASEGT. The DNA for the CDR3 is TGTGCCAGCAGTGTTGGGGTTAAAGAGACCCAGTACTTC. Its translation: CASSVGVKETQYF.

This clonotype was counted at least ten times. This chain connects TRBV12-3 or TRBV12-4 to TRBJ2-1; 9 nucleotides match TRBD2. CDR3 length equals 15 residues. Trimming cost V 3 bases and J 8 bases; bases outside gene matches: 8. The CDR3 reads CASSFIGGRVDEQFF. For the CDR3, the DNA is TGTGCCAGCAGTTTCATCGGCGGGAGGGTAGATGAGCAGTTCTTC.

CDR3 DNA: TGTGCCAGCAGCTTACGACCGGGAGGGCCCCATGAGCAGTTCTTC. It specifies CASSLRPGGPHEQFF. The V and J genes are TRBV7-2 and TRBJ2-1, with 8 bases fitting TRBD2. With V trimmed by 2 bases and J by 8 bases, 8 bases remained unmatched. Germline CDR1 is SGHTA and CDR2 is FQGNSA. CDR3 length equals 15 residues.

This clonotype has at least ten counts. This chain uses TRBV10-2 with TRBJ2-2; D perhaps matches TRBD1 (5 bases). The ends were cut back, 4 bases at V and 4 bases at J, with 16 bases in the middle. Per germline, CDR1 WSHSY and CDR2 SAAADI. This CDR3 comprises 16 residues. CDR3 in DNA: TGCGCCAGCAGTGTCCAGGGAAGCTCGGGCACCGGGGAGCTGTTTTTT. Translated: CASSVQGSSGTGELFF.

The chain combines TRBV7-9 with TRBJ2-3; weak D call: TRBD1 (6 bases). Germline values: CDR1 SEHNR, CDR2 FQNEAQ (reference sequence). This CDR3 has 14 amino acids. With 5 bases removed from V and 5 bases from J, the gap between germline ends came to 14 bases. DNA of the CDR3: TGTGCCAGCAGCATAACAGGGATAGAAGATACGCAGTATTTT. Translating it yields CASSITGIEDTQYF.

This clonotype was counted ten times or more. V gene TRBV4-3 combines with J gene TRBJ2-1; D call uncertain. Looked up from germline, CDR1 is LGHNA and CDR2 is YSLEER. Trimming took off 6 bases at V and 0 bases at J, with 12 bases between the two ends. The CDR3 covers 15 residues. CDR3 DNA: TGCGCCAGCAGTCGGACCCTAAGCTCCTACAATGAGCAGTTCTTC. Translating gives CASSRTLSSYNEQFF.

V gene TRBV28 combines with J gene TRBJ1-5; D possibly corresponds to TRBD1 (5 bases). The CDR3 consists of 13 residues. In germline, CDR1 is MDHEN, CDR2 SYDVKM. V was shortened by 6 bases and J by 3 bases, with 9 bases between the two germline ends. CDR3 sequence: CASRGGFNQPQHF. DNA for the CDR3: TGTGCCAGCAGGGGGGGATTCAATCAGCCCCAGCATTTT.